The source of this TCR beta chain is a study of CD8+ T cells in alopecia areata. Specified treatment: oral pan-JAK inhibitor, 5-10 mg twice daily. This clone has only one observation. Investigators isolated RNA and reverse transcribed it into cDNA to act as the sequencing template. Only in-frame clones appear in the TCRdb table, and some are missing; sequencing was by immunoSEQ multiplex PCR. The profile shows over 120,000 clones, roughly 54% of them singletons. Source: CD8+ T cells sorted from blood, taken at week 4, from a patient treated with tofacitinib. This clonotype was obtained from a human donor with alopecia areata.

The CDR3 DNA sequence: TGTGCCAGCAGCTCTGGGGGGAACGGGGAGCTGTTTTTT. Translating it yields CASSSGGNGELFF. The J gene is TRBJ2-2, the V gene TRBV5-4; possible D gene TRBD2, 6 bases. Germline loops: CDR1 SGHNT, CDR2 YYREEE (reference sequence). There are 13 residues in the CDR3. The V end was cut by 3 bases, the J end by 7 bases, with 10 bases between.